These T cell receptor beta chains were read from a single sample in a study of OX40 agonist ivuxolimab in advanced cancers. Assay: immunoSEQ multiplex PCR; the TCRdb copy retains only in-frame clones and omits some. The sample contains approximately 60,000 clones, about four fifths of which appear only once. Sequencing used CD4+ or CD8+ T cells sorted from blood, obtained in a trial of the OX40 agonist ivuxolimab. These receptors originate from an adult with an advanced solid tumor such as melanoma, head and neck, liver or kidney cancer. Both conserved end residues are part of each CDR3. A D gene is named only where the DNA matches it firmly. Clone size, where shown, is once, few, many, or a class for clones that have expanded.

j_gene: TRBJ1-1
d_gene: -
v_gene: TRBV18
abundance: -
CDR3aa: CASSPILSEAAFF
CDR3nt: TGTGCCAGCTCACCAATTCTCTCCGAGGCGGCTTTCTTT

j_gene: TRBJ1-5
d_gene: TRBD1
v_gene: TRBV2
abundance: -
CDR3aa: CATRQGQVYQPQHF
CDR3nt: TGTGCCACTCGCCAGGGACAGGTCTATCAGCCCCAGCATTTT

j_gene: TRBJ1-1
d_gene: TRBD1
v_gene: TRBV7-2
abundance: -
CDR3aa: CASSARQGREGAEAFF
CDR3nt: TGTGCCAGCAGCGCCCGACAGGGAAGGGAGGGAGCTGAAGCTTTCTTT

j_gene: TRBJ1-1
d_gene: -
v_gene: TRBV29-1
abundance: -
CDR3aa: CSADRVNTEAFF
CDR3nt: TGCAGCGCTGACCGGGTGAACACTGAAGCTTTCTTT

j_gene: TRBJ2-1
d_gene: -
v_gene: TRBV27
abundance: once
CDR3aa: CASSLAGYNEQFF
CDR3nt: TGTGCCAGCAGTTTAGCTGGGTACAATGAGCAGTTCTTC

j_gene: TRBJ2-6
d_gene: -
v_gene: TRBV5-4
abundance: -
CDR3aa: CASSITGTSSGANVLTF
CDR3nt: TGTGCCAGCAGCATTACCGGGACTTCATCTGGGGCCAACGTCCTGACTTTC

j_gene: TRBJ2-3
d_gene: TRBD2
v_gene: TRBV11-3
abundance: -
CDR3aa: CASSLGLAGGTQYF
CDR3nt: TGTGCCAGCAGCCTGGGACTAGCGGGGGGCACGCAGTATTTT

j_gene: TRBJ1-6
d_gene: TRBD1
v_gene: TRBV4-3
abundance: -
CDR3aa: CASSQEPGGMYNSPLHF
CDR3nt: TGCGCCAGCAGCCAAGAGCCAGGGGGGATGTATAATTCACCCCTCCACTTT

j_gene: TRBJ2-7
d_gene: -
v_gene: TRBV11-3
abundance: -
CDR3aa: CASSQGPLEQYF
CDR3nt: TGTGCCAGCAGTCAGGGTCCACTCGAGCAGTACTTC

j_gene: TRBJ2-1
d_gene: TRBD2
v_gene: TRBV4-1
abundance: -
CDR3aa: CASSQGEGTSPHNEQFF
CDR3nt: TGCGCCAGCAGCCAAGGGGAGGGGACTAGCCCACACAATGAGCAGTTCTTC

j_gene: TRBJ2-3
d_gene: TRBD1
v_gene: TRBV5-1
abundance: -
CDR3aa: CASSETGGDLSASTDTQYF
CDR3nt: TGCGCCAGCAGCGAGACAGGGGGCGACCTTTCTGCTAGCACAGATACGCAGTATTTT

j_gene: TRBJ2-4
d_gene: -
v_gene: TRBV13
abundance: -
CDR3aa: CASSLLGTAKNIQYF
CDR3nt: TGTGCCAGCAGCTTATTGGGGACAGCCAAAAACATTCAGTACTTC

j_gene: TRBJ2-7
d_gene: TRBD1
v_gene: TRBV11-3
abundance: once
CDR3aa: CASSPGQGISYEQYF
CDR3nt: TGTGCCAGCAGCCCGGGACAGGGGATCTCCTACGAGCAGTACTTC

j_gene: TRBJ2-4
d_gene: TRBD1
v_gene: TRBV7-9
abundance: -
CDR3aa: CASSFGALQGGKNIQYF
CDR3nt: TGTGCCAGCAGCTTCGGAGCCCTACAGGGGGGCAAAAACATTCAGTACTTC

j_gene: TRBJ1-1
d_gene: -
v_gene: TRBV19
abundance: -
CDR3aa: CASSTTGWGEQTEAFF
CDR3nt: TGTGCCAGTAGTACCACAGGGTGGGGGGAACAGACTGAAGCTTTCTTT

j_gene: TRBJ1-1
d_gene: -
v_gene: TRBV14
abundance: -
CDR3aa: CASSHRWGNTEAFF
CDR3nt: TGTGCCAGCAGCCATCGGTGGGGGAACACTGAAGCTTTCTTT

j_gene: TRBJ2-3
d_gene: -
v_gene: TRBV4-3
abundance: -
CDR3aa: CASSQGVGGLGTDTQYF
CDR3nt: TGCGCCAGCAGCCAAGGAGTTGGGGGTCTCGGCACAGATACGCAGTATTTT

j_gene: TRBJ2-7
d_gene: -
v_gene: TRBV7-7
abundance: -
CDR3aa: CASSAQGFNEQYF
CDR3nt: TGTGCCAGCAGCGCCCAGGGTTTCAACGAGCAGTACTTC

j_gene: TRBJ2-7
d_gene: -
v_gene: TRBV7-2
abundance: -
CDR3aa: CASSQSRGYRWDEQYF
CDR3nt: TGTGCCAGCAGCCAAAGTCGGGGGTACCGATGGGACGAGCAGTACTTC

j_gene: TRBJ2-7
d_gene: -
v_gene: TRBV6-5
abundance: once
CDR3aa: CASRSQSYEQYF
CDR3nt: TGTGCCAGCAGGTCGCAGTCCTACGAGCAGTACTTC

j_gene: TRBJ2-7
d_gene: TRBD2
v_gene: TRBV19
abundance: -
CDR3aa: CASSIGGGTSGRGAYEQYF
CDR3nt: TGTGCCAGTAGTATAGGTGGCGGGACTAGCGGGAGAGGGGCCTACGAGCAGTACTTC

j_gene: TRBJ2-7
d_gene: -
v_gene: TRBV23-1
abundance: medium-sized
CDR3aa: CASSQSIPKILYEQYF
CDR3nt: TGCGCCAGCAGTCAATCGATCCCGAAAATCCTCTACGAGCAGTACTTC

j_gene: TRBJ2-5
d_gene: TRBD2
v_gene: TRBV10-2
abundance: -
CDR3aa: CASSELFSGRRKTQYF
CDR3nt: TGCGCCAGCAGTGAATTGTTTAGCGGGAGGCGGAAGACCCAGTACTTC

j_gene: TRBJ1-1
d_gene: -
v_gene: TRBV6-5
abundance: -
CDR3aa: CASSYSPGMNTEAFF
CDR3nt: TGTGCCAGCAGTTACTCGCCGGGGATGAACACTGAAGCTTTCTTT